This TCR beta chain was sequenced in a study of T cell responses to AZD1222 COVID-19 vaccine. This table comes from immunoSEQ multiplex PCR, and its TCRdb copy is limited to in-frame clones, with some not included. The repertoire has about 150,000 clones, more than 90% of them found once; the top ten carry approximately 19%. The source of this sequence is an adult in good health. The starting material was peripheral blood, obtained on day 0 of AZD1222 vaccination.

The DNA for the CDR3 is TGCAGCGTTATCAGTAATACGCAGTATTTT. Translating gives CSVISNTQYF. The V gene is TRBV29-1, the J gene TRBJ2-3; D not resolved. Germline CDR1 SQVTM, CDR2 ANQGSEA. The CDR3 is made up of 10 amino acids. V lost 5 bases and J 7 bases, leaving 7 bases between the germline ends.